This TCR beta chain was captured by sequencing in a study of T cells in Graves' hyperthyroidism and ophthalmopathy. Study-level points and caveats: Blood samples included most of the expanded thyroid clonotypes exceeding 0.001.

RNA transcripts gave rise to amplified TCR beta CDR3 regions. First-round RT-PCR targeting the TCR CDR3 was performed with the HTBI primer set. TCRdb ran MiXCR on the multiplex PCR reads and lists one entry per CDR3 protein. The sample has some 300,000 distinct CDR3 sequences, 16% seen once. This CDR3 contains 16 residues. Germline CDR1 reads MNHNS; CDR2 reads SASEGT. The V and J ends lost 5 bases and 5 bases, in that order; junction bases with no gene match: 10. Stable disease denoted Graves' hyperthyroidism without ophthalmopathy progression within 18 months. This clonotype was counted at least ten times. Its antigen is as yet unknown.

This chain links TRBV6-1 with TRBJ2-2, with 8 bases fitting TRBD2. The sequence derives from a man aged 30 to 39 with Graves' hyperthyroidism. The sequencing sample was made of blood. This CDR3 is CASSHLAGTGTGELFF. CDR3 coding DNA: TGTGCCAGCAGTCACTTAGCGGGAACGGGGACCGGGGAGCTGTTTTTT.